The entry below describes one T cell receptor (beta chain). Use of 60 Vbeta and 13 Jbeta primers characterized the PCR. Sequencing used immunoSEQ multiplex PCR; TCRdb keeps in-frame clones, though not all of them. The top ten clones hold 0.85% to 1.4% of a sample with around 180,000 clones, more than 70% of them seen once. The data are from a study of cytomegalovirus exposure and HLA in healthy donors. The V gene lost 0 bases and the J gene lost 3 bases, with 11 bases spanning the gap. This CDR3 comprises 15 residues. Germline V lookup: CDR1 SGDLS, CDR2 YYNGEE. The source material was PBMCs. V and J are TRBV9 and TRBJ2-3; a weak D match, TRBD2 (6 bases). This receptor was taken from a woman aged 40 to 50 in good health and CMV-seronegative. This CDR3 reads CASSVVLGGTDTQYF. In DNA, the CDR3 is TGTGCCAGCAGCGTAGTTCTCGGAGGGACAGATACGCAGTATTTT.